These 6 T cell receptor beta chains share one sample of origin, sequenced in a study of CD8 T cells in Susac syndrome. Random hexamers were used to reverse transcribe an amount of roughly 0.5 to 1 ug RNA. Via MiXCR, TCRdb re-called the immunoSEQ multiplex PCR reads, giving one row per CDR3 protein. The repertoire includes 100,000 to 150,000 distinct CDR3 sequences, 90% to 95% of them detected once, and less than 0.25% sits in the top ten. The sample comprised CD8+ T cells from PBMCs. The receptors come from a human donor with Susac syndrome.

This chain connects TRBV30 to TRBJ2-5; TRBD1 aligns across 8 bases. Germline V gene sequence: CDR1 GTSNPN, CDR2 SVGIG (reference sequence). J was trimmed by 1 base and V by 2 bases; bases with no gene match: 3. The CDR3 extends over 14 amino acids. The CDR3 spells CAWSMTGVQETQYF. The CDR3 DNA follows: TGTGCCTGGAGTATGACAGGGGTCCAAGAGACCCAGTACTTC.

This sequence joins TRBV27 and TRBJ2-3, with D unresolved. The V end lost 5 bases, the J end lost 4 bases, and 10 bases lay between the germline ends. This CDR3 contains 13 residues. Germline-derived CDR1 and CDR2 are MNHEY and SMNVEV (reference sequence). The CDR3 region is CASSLGSADTQYF. CDR3 nucleotides: TGTGCCAGCAGTCTTGGAAGTGCAGATACGCAGTATTTT.

The count of this clonotype is one. The rearrangement uses TRBV20-1 and TRBJ2-1; perhaps TRBD2 as D (6 bases). This CDR3 spans 15 amino acids. Germline V gene data show CDR1 as DFQATT and CDR2 as SNEGSKA (reference sequence). V lost 4 bases and J lost 3, with 16 bases in between. CDR3 DNA sequence: TGCAGTGCTACGACCGGGACTTCAAACTACAATGAGCAGTTCTTC. It specifies CSATTGTSNYNEQFF.

The V gene is TRBV24-1, the J gene TRBJ2-7; no clear D. Per the germline V gene, CDR1 is KGHDR and CDR2 is SFDVKD. The CDR3 is made up of 11 amino acids. V lost 3 bases, J lost 5 bases, and 4 bases lay in between. For the CDR3, the DNA is TGTGCCACCAGTGATGCAGACGAGCAGTACTTC. This sequence encodes CATSDADEQYF.

V is TRBV2 and J is TRBJ2-7, with a possible D match to TRBD1 (6 bases). The CDR3 has 15 amino acids. V lost 6 bases, J lost 3 bases, and 18 bases lay in between. Germline V gene sequence: CDR1 SNHLY, CDR2 FYNNEI. Here the CDR3 DNA reads TGTGCCAGCAGCCCCCGCCGGCAGGGGCACTACGAGCAGTACTTC. It is translated as CASSPRRQGHYEQYF.

This chain joins TRBV15 and TRBJ2-7; 7 bases are shared with TRBD2. Germline CDR1 LNHNV, CDR2 YYDKDF (reference sequence). CDR3 length: 13 amino acids. V lost 5 bases, J lost 4 bases, and 5 bases stayed unmatched. The chain's CDR3 is CATSEAGVYEQYF. The CDR3 nucleotides are TGTGCCACCAGCGAGGCGGGAGTATACGAGCAGTACTTC. The variable domain in full, completed from reference TRBV15 and TRBJ2-7, reads DAMVIQNPRYQVTQFGKPVTLSCSQTLNHNVMYWYQQKSSQAPKLLFHYYDKDFNNEADTPDNFQSRRPNTSFCFLDIRSPGLGDTAMYLCATSEAGVYEQYFGPGTRLTVT.